This T cell receptor beta chain derives from a study of regulatory T cells in long-lasting Graves disease. The table lists this clonotype with a few counts. Arm-PCR with iRepertoire HTBI primers amplified the CDR3 regions for these TCR beta libraries. Original handling: Identification yielded around 58 TRBV and some 15 TRBJ segments across samples. TCRdb re-derived calls from the multiplex PCR reads in MiXCR, one entry per CDR3 protein. The V and J calls, along with clone size, are taken from TCRdb and not from the paper's own processing. The sample lists about 340,000 distinct CDR3 sequences, roughly a fifth occurring once. Time point of the sample: persistent/refractory GD, antithyroid drugs over 5 years with positive TRAb. PBMC RNA served as the TCR library source. Xi'an, China, was home to the endocrinology department that provided patients. The source material was peripheral blood mononuclear cells (PBMCs), sampled when the disease was refractory, from a patient treated with antithyroid drugs. This TCR was recovered from a female donor with Graves disease.

The CDR3 sequence is CAWSVVRGVDQPQHF. The CDR3 nucleotides are TGTGCCTGGAGTGTAGTTCGGGGGGTTGATCAGCCCCAGCATTTT. The chain employs TRBV30 and TRBJ1-5; weak D call: TRBD1 (5 bases). Germline V gives CDR1 GTSNPN, CDR2 SVGIG (reference sequence). The CDR3 covers 15 residues. V was clipped by 0 bases and J by 5 bases, with 14 bases between them.